These T cell receptor beta chains were read from a single sample in a study of tumor-infiltrating lymphocytes in primary liver carcinoma. MiXCR, run by TCRdb on the multiplex PCR reads, gives a single entry per CDR3 protein. There are roughly 53,000 distinct CDR3 sequences in the sample; roughly 77% occur only once, and about 26% lies in the top ten. The material sequenced was liver tumor tissue from sampling region 2. These receptors were taken from a man in his forties with primary liver carcinoma and hepatitis B virus infection. Each CDR3 is given with its conserved first and last residue. Fields, in order: D gene, V gene, J gene, clone size, CDR3 protein, CDR3 DNA. A D gene is named only where the DNA matches it firmly. Rows may omit the clone size; those that give it use once, few, many or a size class.

d_gene: NA
v_gene: TRBV4-2
j_gene: TRBJ2-1
abundance: NA
CDR3aa: CASSQTPVTGSNEQFF
CDR3nt: TGTGCCAGCAGCCAAACCCCCGTGACTGGGAGCAATGAGCAGTTCTTC

d_gene: TRBD2
v_gene: TRBV29-1
j_gene: TRBJ2-1
abundance: NA
CDR3aa: CSGPGLADNEQFF
CDR3nt: TGCAGCGGTCCGGGACTAGCGGATAATGAGCAGTTCTTC

d_gene: TRBD2
v_gene: TRBV7-8
j_gene: TRBJ2-7
abundance: many
CDR3aa: CASSLSGSGYEQYF
CDR3nt: TGTGCCAGCAGCTTGAGCGGGAGTGGGTACGAGCAGTACTTC

d_gene: NA
v_gene: TRBV9
j_gene: TRBJ2-4
abundance: NA
CDR3aa: CASSVGTLAKNIKYF
CDR3nt: TGTGCCAGCAGCGTAGGGACTCTAGCCAAAAACATTAAGTACTTC

d_gene: NA
v_gene: TRBV4-1
j_gene: TRBJ1-4
abundance: NA
CDR3aa: CASSQVPRTGNVKLFF
CDR3nt: TGCGCCAGCAGCCAAGTACCCAGGACCGGAAACGTAAAACTGTTTTTT

d_gene: TRBD2
v_gene: TRBV4-1
j_gene: TRBJ2-1
abundance: NA
CDR3aa: CASSQRLSGGDNEQFF
CDR3nt: TGCGCCAGCAGCCAACGACTATCGGGGGGTGACAATGAGCAGTTTTTC

d_gene: NA
v_gene: TRBV11-2
j_gene: TRBJ2-1
abundance: NA
CDR3aa: CDSSIRSFNEHFF
CDR3nt: TGTGACAGCAGCATCCGGAGTTTCAATGAGCACTTCTTC

d_gene: TRBD2
v_gene: TRBV5-1
j_gene: TRBJ2-5
abundance: many
CDR3aa: CASSPLAGGSQETQYF
CDR3nt: TGCGCCAGCAGCCCCCTAGCGGGAGGATCACAAGAGACCCAGTACTTC

d_gene: NA
v_gene: TRBV6-1
j_gene: TRBJ1-5
abundance: NA
CDR3aa: CASSETTRDSIQPQHF
CDR3nt: TGTGCCAGCAGTGAAACTACACGTGATAGCATTCAGCCCCAGCATTTT

d_gene: NA
v_gene: TRBV6-6
j_gene: TRBJ1-1
abundance: NA
CDR3aa: CASSYRGETETFF
CDR3nt: TGTGCCAGCAGTTACCGAGGGGAAACTGAAACTTTCTTC

d_gene: NA
v_gene: TRBV6-1
j_gene: TRBJ1-5
abundance: NA
CDR3aa: CASSESDSNQPQYF
CDR3nt: TGTGCCAGCAGTGAAAGTGACAGCAATCAGCCCCAGTATTTC

d_gene: TRBD2
v_gene: TRBV14
j_gene: TRBJ2-3
abundance: NA
CDR3aa: CASRQGTSGIDTRYF
CDR3nt: TGTGCCAGCAGGCAAGGGACTAGCGGGATAGATACGCGGTATTTT

d_gene: NA
v_gene: TRBV7-8
j_gene: TRBJ2-2
abundance: medium-sized
CDR3aa: CASSLPPPGELFF
CDR3nt: TGTGCCAGCAGCTTACCCCCACCCGGGGAGCTGTTTTTT

d_gene: NA
v_gene: TRBV24-1
j_gene: TRBJ2-6
abundance: NA
CDR3aa: CGARQARAPSGANVLTF
CDR3nt: TGTGGCGCCCGACAGGCCAGGGCCCCCTCTGGGGCCAACGTCCTGACTTTC

d_gene: NA
v_gene: TRBV6-5
j_gene: TRBJ2-2
abundance: NA
CDR3aa: CAGSLWGEQFF
CDR3nt: TGCGCCGGCAGCCTCTGGGGGGAGCAGTTTTTT

d_gene: NA
v_gene: TRBV7-3
j_gene: TRBJ2-1
abundance: NA
CDR3aa: CASSLNRFGGSSEQFF
CDR3nt: TGTGCCAGCAGCTTAAATCGTTTTGGGGGGAGCAGTGAGCAGTTCTTC

d_gene: TRBD1
v_gene: TRBV5-4
j_gene: TRBJ2-2
abundance: medium-sized
CDR3aa: CASSLGRQGTGELFF
CDR3nt: TGTGCCAGCAGCTTGGGCAGACAGGGCACCGGGGAGCTGTTTTTT

d_gene: TRBD1
v_gene: TRBV12-3/TRBV12-4
j_gene: TRBJ1-1
abundance: NA
CDR3aa: CASSFRGEGSTETFF
CDR3nt: TGTGCCAGCAGTTTCAGGGGGGAGGGGAGCACTGAAACTTTCTTT

d_gene: NA
v_gene: TRBV5-1
j_gene: TRBJ2-7
abundance: NA
CDR3aa: CASTQSPTTSYEQYF
CDR3nt: TGCGCCAGCACCCAATCACCGACAACATCCTACGAGCAGTACTTC

d_gene: TRBD1
v_gene: TRBV7-6
j_gene: TRBJ1-2
abundance: few
CDR3aa: CASSLGQGSYGYTF
CDR3nt: TGTGCCAGCAGCTTAGGACAGGGCTCCTATGGCTACACCTTC

d_gene: NA
v_gene: TRBV20-1
j_gene: TRBJ2-6
abundance: NA
CDR3aa: CSAREGALGANVLTF
CDR3nt: TGCAGTGCTAGGGAGGGGGCGCTCGGGGCCAACGTCCTGACTTTC

d_gene: NA
v_gene: TRBV11-2
j_gene: TRBJ2-7
abundance: NA
CDR3aa: CASSLDPKDPGGPPYFLYEQYF
CDR3nt: TGTGCCAGCAGCTTAGATCCGAAGGATCCCGGGGGCCCACCTTATTTTCTCTACGAGCAGTACTTC

d_gene: NA
v_gene: TRBV29-1
j_gene: TRBJ2-2
abundance: medium-sized
CDR3aa: CSVATNTGELFF
CDR3nt: TGCAGCGTTGCTACAAACACCGGGGAGCTGTTTTTT

d_gene: NA
v_gene: TRBV6-5
j_gene: TRBJ2-2
abundance: NA
CDR3aa: CASSPMGYTGELFF
CDR3nt: TGTGCCAGCAGTCCTATGGGGTACACCGGGGAGCTGTTTTTC